The 24 T cell receptor beta chains below all came from one sample that was sequenced in a study of blood T cell repertoires in COVID-19. This table comes from immunoSEQ multiplex PCR, and its TCRdb copy is limited to in-frame clones, with some not included. The table includes about 460,000 clones, about 85% detected once. The sequencing input was PBMCs or T cells enriched from blood (not recorded which). The receptors stem from a woman aged 55-69 years who had recovered from COVID-19.

The V call is TRBV28, the J call TRBJ1-5; D may be TRBD1 (6 bases). Per the germline V gene, CDR1 is MDHEN and CDR2 is SYDVKM. V was shortened by 5 bases and J by 3 bases, with 14 bases between the two germline ends. The CDR3 is made up of 15 amino acids. The CDR3 DNA follows: TGTGCCAGCAGTGATACAGGGAAACTCAATCAGCCCCAGCATTTT. It specifies CASSDTGKLNQPQHF. Looking up the rest from reference TRBV28 and TRBJ1-5 gives the full variable domain: DVKVTQSSRYLVKRTGEKVFLECVQDMDHENMFWYRQDPGLGLRLIYFSYDVKMKEKGDIPEGYSVSREKKERFSLILESASTNQTSMYLCASSDTGKLNQPQHFGDGTRLSIL.

The CDR3 bases are TGTGCCAGCAGGACTTTCTCCTATAATTCACCCCTCCACTTT. Its protein is CASRTFSYNSPLHF. This chain joins TRBV28 and TRBJ1-6; no definite D call. This CDR3 is 14 amino acids long. Germline CDR1 reads MDHEN; CDR2 reads SYDVKM. The germline V and J ends were trimmed by 6 bases and 0 bases, with 6 bases remaining between them.

V gene TRBV11-2 combines with J gene TRBJ2-1; 7 bases agree with TRBD2. The J segment lost 6 bases and the V segment lost 4 bases, leaving 6 bases of the junction unmatched. From germline, CDR1 is SGHAT and CDR2 FQNNGV. This CDR3 has 14 residues. CDR3 DNA: TGTGCCAGCAGCTCAAGCGGGACTTTCAATGAGCAGTTCTTC. Protein product: CASSSSGTFNEQFF.

This chain links TRBV9 with TRBJ1-2, with D tentatively TRBD1 (6 bases). V was shortened by 3 bases and J by 7 bases, with 13 bases between the two germline ends. The CDR3 loop spans 13 amino acids. Germline CDR1 and CDR2: SGDLS and YYNGEE. CDR3 protein: CASSAIGQLGYTF. CDR3 coding DNA: TGTGCCAGCAGCGCCATCGGACAGCTTGGCTACACCTTC.

The chain couples TRBV7-9 to TRBJ2-7; D possibly corresponds to TRBD1 (6 bases). The CDR3 covers 15 residues. The V gene's germline CDR1 is SEHNR and CDR2 FQNEAQ (reference sequence). V was clipped by 1 base and J by 4 bases, with 14 bases between them. This chain's CDR3 is CASSLGAGEWYEQYF. In nucleotides, the CDR3 is TGTGCCAGCAGCTTAGGGGCAGGGGAATGGTACGAGCAGTACTTC.

The chain recombines TRBV28 with TRBJ2-1, with 10 bases identical to TRBD2. J gave up 9 bases and V 8 bases, and 13 bases lay outside the gene matches. This CDR3 spans 15 amino acids. Germline V gene sequence: CDR1 MDHEN, CDR2 SYDVKM. CDR3: CASFDSRSGGGEQFF. As DNA, the CDR3 is TGTGCCAGCTTCGATTCTCGGAGCGGGGGGGGTGAGCAGTTCTTC.

The chain uses TRBV13 and TRBJ2-7; TRBD1 matches 10 bases. Germline CDR1 reads PRHDT; CDR2 reads FYEKMQ (reference sequence). This CDR3 comprises 16 residues. V shed 5 bases and J 3 bases; nucleotides not matched to a gene: 10. The CDR3 region has the DNA TGTGCCAGCAGCCGGACGCCGGGACAGGGGATCTACGAGCAGTACTTC. This sequence encodes CASSRTPGQGIYEQYF.

The chain employs TRBV9 and TRBJ2-7, with TRBD1 identical over 9 bases. There are 13 residues in the CDR3. Germline V gene sequence: CDR1 SGDLS, CDR2 YYNGEE. Trimming took 4 bases from V and 5 from J; bases not matched to a gene: 4. The CDR3 nucleotides read TGTGCCAGCAGCCCACAGGGGGCGGACGAGCAGTACTTC. It is translated as CASSPQGADEQYF.

This clone was counted a single time. The chain recombines TRBV19 with TRBJ2-7, with no clear D. The CDR3 is 14 residues long. Germline V lookup: CDR1 LNHDA, CDR2 SQIVND (reference sequence). The ends were cut back, 0 bases at V and 3 bases at J, with 9 bases in the middle. CDR3 sequence reads: CASSIDSGIYEQYF. CDR3 in DNA: TGTGCCAGTAGTATAGATTCGGGTATCTACGAGCAGTACTTC.

The chain employs TRBV5-1 and TRBJ2-1; possibly TRBD2 for D (6 bases). Germline assignment: CDR1 SGHRS and CDR2 YFSETQ. The CDR3 totals 16 residues. Trimming stripped 0 bases from V and 7 bases from J, with 17 bases between. The CDR3 DNA sequence: TGCGCCAGCAGCTTGGCCCAGGGAGGAGGAGGAAATGAGCAGTTCTTC. It translates to CASSLAQGGGGNEQFF.

This rearrangement joins TRBV5-4 to TRBJ1-2; 8 positions match TRBD1. Per germline, CDR1 SGHNT and CDR2 YYREEE (reference sequence). The trim removed 0 bases at V and 4 bases at J, leaving 5 bases unmatched. The CDR3 runs to 15 residues. CDR3 protein: CASSLAGGRGYGYTF. The CDR3 DNA is TGTGCCAGCAGCTTGGCAGGGGGCAGGGGCTATGGCTACACCTTC.

The V call is TRBV5-1, the J call TRBJ2-1, with D tentatively TRBD2 (5 bases). There are 16 residues in the CDR3. Trimming stripped 4 bases from V and 2 bases from J, with 16 bases between. Germline V CDR1 and CDR2: SGHRS, YFSETQ. CDR3 bases: TGCGCCAGCAGCCCTAGGACTTCCGACACCTACAATGAGCAGTTCTTC. It translates to CASSPRTSDTYNEQFF.

This rearrangement joins TRBV7-9 to TRBJ2-3, with 8 positions matching TRBD2. The CDR3 sequence is 18 residues long. Losses at the gene ends were 0 bases for V and 2 bases for J; bases not matched to a gene: 10. The germline V gene has CDR1 SEHNR and CDR2 FQNEAQ (reference sequence). DNA of the CDR3: TGTGCCAGCAGCTTAGCCCTTCTTAGCGGGGTAGACACAGATACGCAGTATTTT. This gives the protein CASSLALLSGVDTDTQYF.

This rearrangement joins TRBV5-6 to TRBJ1-1; tentatively, D is TRBD1 (6 bases). Germline assignment: CDR1 SGHDT and CDR2 YYEEEE. With 4 bases removed from V and 0 bases from J, the gap between germline ends came to 13 bases. This CDR3 is 15 amino acids long. CDR3 sequence reads: CASSPKTGLNTEAFF. For the CDR3, the DNA is TGTGCCAGCAGCCCAAAGACAGGCTTGAACACTGAAGCTTTCTTT. Full variable domain (outside the CDR3, taken from reference TRBV5-6 and TRBJ1-1): DAGVTQSPTHLIKTRGQQVTLRCSPKSGHDTVSWYQQALGQGPQFIFQYYEEEERQRGNFPDRFSGHQFPNYSSELNVNALLLGDSALYLCASSPKTGLNTEAFFGQGTRLTVV.

In DNA form, the CDR3 reads TGTGCCAGCAGAGGGAGCTCCAAAAACATTCAGTACTTC. It translates to CASRGSSKNIQYF. The V and J genes are TRBV27 and TRBJ2-4, with a weak D call TRBD2 (5 bases). Germline V gives CDR1 MNHEY, CDR2 SMNVEV (reference sequence). V lost 6 bases, J lost 2 bases, and 8 bases lay in between. The CDR3 has 13 amino acids.

The chain joins TRBV9 to TRBJ1-1, with 9 positions matching TRBD1. Trimming took 0 bases from V and 3 from J; bases not matched to a gene: 0. The CDR3 totals 14 residues. Germline CDR1 SGDLS, CDR2 YYNGEE. CDR3 sequence reads: CASSVGTGDTEAFF. The CDR3 DNA sequence: TGTGCCAGCAGCGTAGGGACAGGGGACACTGAAGCTTTCTTT. The entire variable domain, with the rest obtained from reference TRBV9 and TRBJ1-1, is as follows: DSGVTQTPKHLITATGQRVTLRCSPRSGDLSVYWYQQSLDQGLQFLIQYYNGEERAKGNILERFSAQQFPDLHSELNLSSLELGDSALYFCASSVGTGDTEAFFGQGTRLTVV.

This rearrangement joins TRBV9 to TRBJ1-4, with a weak D call TRBD1 (5 bases). The germline CDR1 and CDR2 sequences are SGDLS and YYNGEE. This CDR3 is 13 amino acids long. V lost 0 bases and J 5 bases, leaving 5 bases between the germline ends. The CDR3 region is CASSVGTNEKLFF. Written as DNA, the CDR3 is TGTGCCAGCAGCGTAGGGACAAATGAAAAACTGTTTTTT.

The rearrangement joins TRBV29-1 to TRBJ2-7, with D maybe TRBD1 (5 bases). CDR3 length: 16 residues. V was cut by 6 bases and J by 1 base, with 22 bases left in between. Germline CDR1 SQVTM, CDR2 ANQGSEA. The CDR3 coding sequence is TGCAGCGTCGAAAACCCAGAAGGAGACAGTTCCTACGAGCAGTACTTC. Translating gives CSVENPEGDSSYEQYF.

The chain joins TRBV18 to TRBJ1-4; a possible D gene is TRBD1 (6 bases). The CDR3 loop spans 13 amino acids. V lost 4 bases to trimming and J lost 7 bases, with 10 bases between them. Germline values: CDR1 KGHSH, CDR2 LQKENI. The CDR3 sequence: CASSRIQGEKLFF. The DNA for the CDR3 is TGTGCCAGCTCACGTATACAGGGTGAAAAACTGTTTTTT.

This clone was seen a single time. The CDR3 loop reads CATSAGQGTGYTF. The CDR3 DNA reads TGTGCCACCAGTGCAGGACAGGGAACTGGCTACACCTTC. The V gene is TRBV24-1, the J gene TRBJ1-2; 8 bases match TRBD1. The V segment lost 5 bases and the J segment 7 bases; nucleotides outside the gene matches: 5. CDR1 KGHDR and CDR2 SFDVKD come from the germline V gene. CDR3 length: 13 residues.

The J gene is TRBJ2-3, the V gene TRBV6-5; TRBD2 might be the D (7 bases). CDR1 MNHEY and CDR2 SVGAGI come from the germline V gene. The CDR3 has 14 residues. Trimming stripped 6 bases from V and 3 bases from J, with 13 bases between. The CDR3 region has the DNA TGTGCCAGCAGGCAAAGGGGGGGAACAGATACGCAGTATTTT. It is translated as CASRQRGGTDTQYF.

The chain employs TRBV5-5 and TRBJ1-1, with D maybe TRBD1 (6 bases). V was trimmed by 2 bases and J by 1 base, leaving 12 bases between them. CDR1 and CDR2 from the germline V gene are SGHKS and YYEKEE (reference sequence). This CDR3 has 15 amino acids. The CDR3 coding sequence is TGTGCCAGCAGCTTACCGGGACAACGGAACACTGAAGCTTTCTTT. Its translation: CASSLPGQRNTEAFF.

There are a few counts of this clone. The chain links TRBV5-1 to TRBJ2-7; maybe TRBD2 (6 bases). V gave up 5 bases and J gave up 7 bases, with 16 bases separating them. CDR1 and CDR2 from the germline V gene are SGHRS and YFSETQ. This CDR3 contains 13 residues. The CDR3 DNA reads as TGCGCCAGCAGTCCCGGACCGGCGGGGGAGCAGTACGTC. Protein sequence: CASSPGPAGEQYV.

The V and J genes are TRBV9 and TRBJ1-4; 7 nucleotides align to TRBD1. In germline, CDR1 is SGDLS, CDR2 YYNGEE. The CDR3 consists of 17 residues. V lost 2 bases to trimming and J lost 3 bases; unmatched junction nucleotides: 10. DNA for the CDR3: TGTGCCAGCAGCGTCCCCCCCCGAGGGGGCCCTAATGAAAAACTGTTTTTT. It codes for CASSVPPRGGPNEKLFF. Looking up the rest from reference TRBV9 and TRBJ1-4 gives the full variable domain: DSGVTQTPKHLITATGQRVTLRCSPRSGDLSVYWYQQSLDQGLQFLIQYYNGEERAKGNILERFSAQQFPDLHSELNLSSLELGDSALYFCASSVPPRGGPNEKLFFGSGTQLSVL.